The TCR beta chain described here comes from a study of cytomegalovirus exposure and HLA in healthy donors. At the level of the study: Unique TCRs numbering approximately 80 million, obtained from HLA-typed donors, made up an early data release.

The PCR employed 60 Vbeta primers together with 13 Jbeta primers. Repertoires were generated with immunoSEQ multiplex PCR, while TCRdb's copy carries only in-frame clones and drops some. The profile covers roughly 100,000 clones, with approximately 60% appearing a single time and more than 5% taken by the ten largest. The germline V gene encodes CDR1 PRHDT and CDR2 FYEKMQ (reference sequence). CDR3 length equals 15 residues. V lost 0 bases and J 0 bases, leaving 6 bases between the germline ends. Remarks on this clone: The antigen remains unidentified.

Study-wide findings and caveats: Many donors carried some public TCRs, although rarity characterized most TCR sequences. A few CMV-associated chains were confirmed in vitro to be specific for CMV antigens.

The sequence came from a boy under 18 in good health and CMV-seropositive. Sequencing input: PBMCs. The chain uses TRBV13 and TRBJ1-3; TRBD1 might be the D (5 bases). CDR3 in amino acids: CASSLGTGSGNTIYF. The CDR3 region has the DNA TGTGCCAGCAGCTTAGGAACAGGCTCTGGAAACACCATATATTTT.